A single sample is the source of the 31 T cell receptor beta chains below, sequenced in a study of response to subunit inactivated influenza vaccine. TCRdb independently ran MiXCR on the RT-PCR reads; one entry per CDR3 protein. The sample has around 540,000 distinct CDR3 sequences; about 12% are singletons. The input for sequencing was PBMCs from blood, taken on the day of vaccination. The receptor set was obtained from a man aged 45 to 65 who received an inactivated influenza vaccine.

J is TRBJ1-5 and V is TRBV6-2 or TRBV6-3; TRBD1 is a possible D gene (6 bases). Trimming removed 5 bases from V and 4 bases from J, with 15 bases in between. The germline gives CDR1 MNHEY, CDR2 SVGEGT. The CDR3 is 15 residues long. The CDR3 sequence: CASSLTQRGNQPQHF. In nucleotides, the CDR3 is TGTGCCAGCAGTCTTACTCAAAGGGGGAATCAGCCCCAGCATTTT.

This clonotype was observed a handful of times. The genes are TRBV27 and TRBJ1-6; weak D call: TRBD1 (5 bases). The CDR3 contains 13 residues. Trimming pared 6 bases from V and 10 bases from J, leaving 13 bases between. Germline V gene sequence: CDR1 MNHEY, CDR2 SMNVEV (reference sequence). The CDR3 nucleotides are TGTGCCAGCAGCCATGAGAGGGGCTCACCCCTCCACTTT. This sequence encodes CASSHERGSPLHF.

The chain employs TRBV24-1 and TRBJ2-2, with 7 positions matching TRBD1. J was trimmed by 7 bases and V by 3 bases; bases with no gene match: 4. Germline CDR1 reads KGHDR; CDR2 reads SFDVKD. The CDR3 is made up of 14 amino acids. Written as DNA, the CDR3 is TGTGCCACCAGTGATGCAACAGGGGTCGGGGAGCTGTTTTTT. Translated, it gives CATSDATGVGELFF.

The chain combines TRBV3-1 with TRBJ2-1; maybe TRBD1 (6 bases). The CDR3 runs 13 residues. Germline values: CDR1 LGHDT, CDR2 YNNKEL (reference sequence). Deletions cut 5 bases from V and 11 bases from J, with 16 bases between. For the CDR3, the DNA is TGTGCCAGCAGCGCAAGGGGGACAAATAAGCAGTTCTTC. Translated: CASSARGTNKQFF.

The chain combines TRBV12-3 or TRBV12-4 with TRBJ2-6; no definite D call. Trimming shortened V by 10 bases and J by 2 bases, and 15 bases separated the two germline ends. The CDR3 contains 15 residues. CDR3 DNA: TGTGCCACCCGCCTGCCTTCCACTGGGGCCAACGTCCTGACTTTC. It codes for CATRLPSTGANVLTF.

This clonotype appeared once. This chain uses TRBV18 with TRBJ2-1; D might be TRBD2 (5 bases). This CDR3 region has 16 residues. With 2 bases removed from V and 1 base from J, the gap between germline ends came to 12 bases. The germline V gene has CDR1 KGHSH and CDR2 LQKENI. This CDR3 reads CASSPALRVSYNEQFF. In DNA, the CDR3 is TGTGCCAGCTCACCAGCACTGAGGGTGTCCTACAATGAGCAGTTCTTC.

The chain is built from TRBV20-1 and TRBJ2-7; 7 bases agree with TRBD2. CDR1 is DFQATT, CDR2 SNEGSKA, per germline (reference sequence). The junction had 4 bases not matched to a gene; V was cut back by 2 bases and J by 3 bases. The CDR3 length is 13 residues. The CDR3: CSARRAGIYEQYF. The CDR3 region has the DNA TGCAGTGCTAGACGAGCGGGGATCTACGAGCAGTACTTC.

This clonotype appeared a few times. V gene TRBV5-1 combines with J gene TRBJ2-7; weak D call: TRBD2 (5 bases). The V end was cut by 7 bases, the J end by 5 bases, with 16 bases between. The CDR3 runs 13 residues. Germline V gene sequence: CDR1 SGHRS, CDR2 YFSETQ. DNA for the CDR3: TGCGCCAGCGGGCCAGCTGAGGGCCACGAGCAGTACTTC. Amino acids: CASGPAEGHEQYF.

This clonotype showed up just a few times. The chain carries TRBV5-1 and TRBJ2-7; D unresolved. The CDR3 is made up of 14 amino acids. Trimming left V 0 bases short and J 1 base short, with 8 bases between. Germline assignment: CDR1 SGHRS and CDR2 YFSETQ. CDR3 sequence reads: CASSLVPESYEQYF. In DNA form, the CDR3 reads TGCGCCAGCAGCTTGGTTCCGGAATCCTACGAGCAGTACTTC. Together with reference TRBV5-1 and TRBJ2-7, the CDR3 gives the full variable domain: KAGVTQTPRYLIKTRGQQVTLSCSPISGHRSVSWYQQTPGQGLQFLFEYFSETQRNKGNFPGRFSGRQFSNSRSEMNVSTLELGDSALYLCASSLVPESYEQYFGPGTRLTVT.

This clonotype has only a few counts. This chain connects TRBV5-1 to TRBJ2-4, with a weak D call TRBD1 (6 bases). Trimming cost V 4 bases and J 7 bases, with 18 bases left between them. This CDR3 contains 15 residues. Germline CDR1 is SGHRS and CDR2 is YFSETQ. The CDR3 loop reads CASSPTTGSGNIQYF. The CDR3 DNA sequence: TGCGCCAGCAGCCCCACAACAGGGTCGGGTAACATTCAGTACTTC.

The chain recombines TRBV7-9 with TRBJ1-2; possible D gene TRBD1, 6 bases. The CDR3 runs to 16 residues. V was clipped by 0 bases and J by 0 bases, with 11 bases between them. The germline V gene has CDR1 SEHNR and CDR2 FQNEAQ (reference sequence). CDR3 amino acids: CASSLAVGATNYGYTF. CDR3 DNA sequence: TGTGCCAGCAGCTTAGCTGTGGGGGCAACTAACTATGGCTACACCTTC.

The DNA of the CDR3 is TGTGCCAGTAGTATTTCAGGGTTCCGCGAGCAGTACTTC. Its protein is CASSISGFREQYF. This chain links TRBV19 with TRBJ2-7; perhaps TRBD1 as D (5 bases). Trimming cost V 3 bases and J 6 bases, with 12 bases left between them. The CDR3 has 13 residues. The germline gives CDR1 LNHDA, CDR2 SQIVND (reference sequence).

The chain joins TRBV19 to TRBJ2-6; the D is unclear. Germline V lookup: CDR1 LNHDA, CDR2 SQIVND (reference sequence). The length of the CDR3 is 15 residues. V was shortened by 4 bases and J by 0 bases, with 7 bases between the two germline ends. DNA of the CDR3: TGTGCCAGTAGTAGTTCGACCTCTGGGGCCAACGTCCTGACTTTC. This translates into CASSSSTSGANVLTF. Variable domain in full (rest from reference TRBV19 and TRBJ2-6): DGGITQSPKYLFRKEGQNVTLSCEQNLNHDAMYWYRQDPGQGLRLIYYSQIVNDFQKGDIAEGYSVSREKKESFPLTVTSAQKNPTAFYLCASSSSTSGANVLTFGAGSRLTVL.

The J gene is TRBJ2-3, the V gene TRBV6-1, with 7 bases identical to TRBD2. Germline V gene lookup returns CDR1 MNHNS and CDR2 SASEGT. CDR3 length: 14 residues. Trimming removed 5 bases from V and 6 bases from J; junction bases left unmatched: 8. Here the CDR3 reads CASSQRTSRDTQYF. The DNA of the CDR3 is TGTGCCAGCAGTCAGAGGACTAGTCGGGATACGCAGTATTTT.

The V call is TRBV11-1, the J call TRBJ2-1; 11 positions match TRBD2. V lost 1 base and J lost 0; bases outside the gene matches: 8. In germline, CDR1 is SGHAT, CDR2 FQDESV (reference sequence). This CDR3 has 19 amino acids. CDR3 amino acids: CASSLVTSGRKGSYNEQFF. CDR3 nucleotide sequence: TGTGCCAGCAGCTTAGTCACTAGCGGGAGAAAGGGCTCCTACAATGAGCAGTTCTTC. The full variable domain, rest sourced from reference TRBV11-1 and TRBJ2-1, is EAEVAQSPRYKITEKSQAVAFWCDPISGHATLYWYRQILGQGPELLVQFQDESVVDDSQLPKDRFSAERLKGVDSTLKIQPAELGDSAMYLCASSLVTSGRKGSYNEQFFGPGTRLTVL.

The chain couples TRBV5-1 to TRBJ2-3, with D unresolved. The germline V gene has CDR1 SGHRS and CDR2 YFSETQ. V dropped 0 bases and J dropped 1 base, with 9 bases sitting between them. CDR3 length equals 15 residues. CDR3 DNA sequence: TGCGCCAGCAGCTTGGATGTTGACCGCACAGATACGCAGTATTTT. It specifies CASSLDVDRTDTQYF.

This clonotype has a handful of counts. The DNA for the CDR3 is TGTGCCAGCAGCTTAATGGTGACAGGGGGTGTGGAGACCCAGTACTTC. Translated, it gives CASSLMVTGGVETQYF. This sequence joins TRBV7-2 and TRBJ2-5; 9 bases are shared with TRBD1. J was trimmed by 5 bases and V by 2 bases; bases with no gene match: 9. The germline V gene encodes CDR1 SGHTA and CDR2 FQGNSA. The CDR3 consists of 16 residues. Drawing the rest from reference TRBV7-2 and TRBJ2-5, the complete variable domain is GAGVSQSPSNKVTEKGKDVELRCDPISGHTALYWYRQSLGQGLEFLIYFQGNSAPDKSGLPSDRFSAERTGGSVSTLTIQRTQQEDSAVYLCASSLMVTGGVETQYFGPGTRLLVL.

This clonotype was found many times. The chain combines TRBV10-3 with TRBJ2-3; D is undetermined. Between the trimmed V and J ends, which lost 2 bases and 5 bases, there was a span of 2 bases. In germline, CDR1 is ENHRY, CDR2 SYGVKD. This CDR3 has 11 amino acids. DNA of the CDR3: TGTGCCATCAGTGAGGGAGATACGCAGTATTTT. Protein: CAISEGDTQYF.

This clonotype was picked up a small number of times. V gene TRBV4-1 combines with J gene TRBJ2-3; TRBD2 matches at 11 bases. Unmatched junction bases numbered 7, after V lost 0 bases and J lost 5 bases. Germline V gives CDR1 MGHRA, CDR2 YSYEKL. The CDR3 covers 17 residues. CDR3 region: CASSQDLLAGGQDTQYF. The CDR3 nucleotides are TGCGCCAGCAGCCAAGATCTCCTAGCGGGGGGCCAAGATACGCAGTATTTT.

In nucleotides, the CDR3 is TGTGCCATCTGTTTAAGCAGGACAGGGCTCCACTCTGGGGCCAACGTCCTGACTTTC. Protein product: CAICLSRTGLHSGANVLTF. This chain links TRBV10-3 with TRBJ2-6; TRBD1 matches at 8 bases. The germline V gene has CDR1 ENHRY and CDR2 SYGVKD. J was trimmed by 0 bases and V by 8 bases; bases with no gene match: 15. The CDR3 has 19 amino acids.

The gene calls are TRBV5-5 and TRBJ2-2; maybe TRBD1 (6 bases). The V and J ends lost 6 bases and 0 bases respectively, with 12 bases between them. This CDR3 comprises 15 residues. Germline CDR1 and CDR2: SGHKS and YYEKEE (reference sequence). CDR3 sequence: CASTLGTPNTGELFF. DNA for the CDR3: TGTGCCAGCACCCTTGGGACACCGAACACCGGGGAGCTGTTTTTT.

The chain links TRBV7-9 to TRBJ2-2; D call uncertain. V lost 4 bases and J 4 bases, leaving 7 bases between the germline ends. From germline, CDR1 is SEHNR and CDR2 FQNEAQ (reference sequence). This CDR3 region has 13 residues. The CDR3 loop reads CASSSQFTGELFF. As DNA, the CDR3 is TGTGCCAGCAGCTCACAGTTCACCGGGGAGCTGTTTTTT.

The chain is built from TRBV5-8 and TRBJ2-7, with TRBD1 matching over 9 bases. The CDR3 consists of 14 residues. Per germline, CDR1 SGHTS and CDR2 YDEGEE. With 3 bases clipped from V and 6 bases from J, the junction kept 7 bases outside the gene matches. The CDR3 protein is CASSWGWTGAEQYF. The CDR3 DNA sequence: TGTGCCAGCAGCTGGGGATGGACAGGGGCCGAGCAGTACTTC.

The chain uses TRBV6-2 or TRBV6-3 and TRBJ2-5; perhaps TRBD2 as D (6 bases). The V gene lost 11 bases and the J gene lost 1 base, with 17 bases spanning the gap. The germline V gene encodes CDR1 MNHEY and CDR2 SVGEGT. This CDR3 region has 14 residues. CDR3 sequence reads: CALWAGPPQETQYF. In nucleotides, the CDR3 is TGTGCCCTCTGGGCGGGGCCCCCCCAAGAGACCCAGTACTTC.

The chain joins TRBV10-3 to TRBJ1-4; TRBD1 matches 8 bases. J lost 7 bases, V lost 2 bases, and 6 bases had no gene match. Germline V gives CDR1 ENHRY, CDR2 SYGVKD. This CDR3 spans 15 amino acids. CDR3 sequence: CAISEGATGAEKLFF. The CDR3 nucleotides read TGTGCCATCAGTGAGGGGGCGACAGGGGCTGAAAAACTGTTTTTT.

This rearrangement joins TRBV2 to TRBJ2-5; D is unclear. The length of the CDR3 is 12 residues. Deletions cut 4 bases from V and 5 bases from J, with 8 bases between. The V gene's germline CDR1 is SNHLY and CDR2 FYNNEI. CDR3 coding DNA: TGTGCCAGCAGTGCCTATAGGGAGACCCAGTACTTC. As protein: CASSAYRETQYF.

The chain employs TRBV20-1 and TRBJ1-1; TRBD1 matches at 9 bases. V was pared by 5 bases and J by 0 bases, with 4 bases of the junction left unmatched. The CDR3 consists of 14 residues. Germline CDR1 is DFQATT and CDR2 is SNEGSKA (reference sequence). The CDR3 region is CSAFGQGMNTEAFF. The CDR3 nucleotides are TGCAGTGCTTTCGGACAGGGGATGAACACTGAAGCTTTCTTT.

The chain combines TRBV12-3 or TRBV12-4 with TRBJ2-7; perhaps D is TRBD1 or TRBD2 (5 bases each). Trimming cost V 5 bases and J 4 bases, with 15 bases left between them. This CDR3 region has 14 residues. CDR3 coding DNA: TGTGCCAGCAGTACGACCGGGACCGCGTACGAGCAGTACTTC. Translated: CASSTTGTAYEQYF.

This clonotype was counted only a few times. The rearrangement uses TRBV15 and TRBJ1-2, with D uncertain. CDR3 size: 12 residues. CDR1 is LNHNV, CDR2 YYDKDF, per germline (reference sequence). Trimming left V 5 bases short and J 7 bases short, with 11 bases between. CDR3 residues: CATSLARGGYTF. In nucleotides, the CDR3 is TGTGCCACCAGCCTCGCCCGAGGTGGCTACACCTTC.

The V and J genes are TRBV20-1 and TRBJ2-2; the match to TRBD2 covers 7 bases. The CDR3 contains 14 residues. With V trimmed by 1 base and J by 4 bases, 3 bases remained unmatched. Germline CDR1 reads DFQATT; CDR2 reads SNEGSKA (reference sequence). CDR3 nucleotides: TGCAGTGCTAGAGGAGCGGGGCGCACCGGGGAGCTGTTTTTT. Translated, it gives CSARGAGRTGELFF.

CDR3 in DNA: TGCGCCAGCAGCATGGGACAGGGTGTCTACGAGCAGTACTTC. Translating it yields CASSMGQGVYEQYF. The gene calls are TRBV5-1 and TRBJ2-7; 9 bases are a match to TRBD1. Looked up from germline, CDR1 is SGHRS and CDR2 is YFSETQ. The CDR3 consists of 14 residues. Unmatched junction bases numbered 5, after V lost 4 bases and J lost 3 bases. Looking up the rest from reference TRBV5-1 and TRBJ2-7 gives the full variable domain: KAGVTQTPRYLIKTRGQQVTLSCSPISGHRSVSWYQQTPGQGLQFLFEYFSETQRNKGNFPGRFSGRQFSNSRSEMNVSTLELGDSALYLCASSMGQGVYEQYFGPGTRLTVT.